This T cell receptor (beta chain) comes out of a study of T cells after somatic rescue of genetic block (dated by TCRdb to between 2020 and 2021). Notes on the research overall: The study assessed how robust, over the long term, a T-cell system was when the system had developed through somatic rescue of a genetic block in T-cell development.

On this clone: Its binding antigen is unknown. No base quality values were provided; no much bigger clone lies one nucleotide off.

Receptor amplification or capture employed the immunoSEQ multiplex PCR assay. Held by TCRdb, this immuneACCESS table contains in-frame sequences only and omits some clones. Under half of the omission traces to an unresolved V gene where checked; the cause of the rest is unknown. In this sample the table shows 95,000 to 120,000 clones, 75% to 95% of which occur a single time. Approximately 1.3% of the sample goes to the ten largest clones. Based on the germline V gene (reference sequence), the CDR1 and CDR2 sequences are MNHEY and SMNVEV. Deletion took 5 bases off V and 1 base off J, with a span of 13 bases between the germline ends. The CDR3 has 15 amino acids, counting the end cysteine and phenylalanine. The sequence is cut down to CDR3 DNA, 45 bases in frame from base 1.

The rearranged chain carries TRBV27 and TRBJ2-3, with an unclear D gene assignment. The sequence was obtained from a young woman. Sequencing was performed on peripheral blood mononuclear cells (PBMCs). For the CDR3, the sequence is CASSENPGRTDTQYF. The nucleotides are TGTGCCAGCAGTGAAAACCCCGGGCGCACAGATACGCAGTATTTT.